These 9 T cell receptor beta chains originate from one sample sequenced in a study of CD8 T cells in ankylosing spondylitis. TCRdb recomputed calls from the 5' RACE reads with MiXCR, one row per CDR3 protein. The sample includes roughly 150,000 distinct CDR3 sequences, just under 7.5% of them seen just once. The sequenced sample consisted of blood, either unsorted or a sorted T cell fraction (not recorded which). All receptors come from a female donor with ankylosing spondylitis or in good health (not recorded which).

This clonotype was seen at least ten times. The chain has TRBV5-1 and TRBJ2-7, with D possibly TRBD1 on 6 matching bases. The V end lost 4 bases, the J end lost 0 bases, and 11 bases lay between the germline ends. CDR1 is SGHRS, CDR2 YFSETQ, per germline. CDR3 size: 14 residues. CDR3 nucleotides: TGCGCCAGCAGCCCCCGGGACAACTCCTACGAGCAGTACTTC. Residues: CASSPRDNSYEQYF.

This clonotype has a count of ten or more. The chain uses TRBV12-3 or TRBV12-4 and TRBJ1-6, with 10 bases matching TRBD1. The CDR3 length is 15 residues. V gave up 6 bases and J gave up 6 bases; unmatched junction bases: 5. CDR3 DNA: TGTGCCAGCAGACGACAGGGGGCCGTTAATTCACCCCTCCACTTT. This codes for CASRRQGAVNSPLHF.

At least ten counts were recorded for this clonotype. The chain joins TRBV5-1 to TRBJ1-2, with D unclear. The CDR3 is made up of 17 amino acids. The germline V gene has CDR1 SGHRS and CDR2 YFSETQ. Trimming stripped 0 bases from V and 5 bases from J, with 20 bases between. This CDR3 is CASSLEPGQPILYGYTF. CDR3 coding DNA: TGCGCCAGCAGCTTGGAACCGGGCCAGCCCATTCTTTATGGCTACACCTTC.

This clonotype was observed many times. The J gene is TRBJ2-3, the V gene TRBV5-6; maybe TRBD1 (5 bases). The CDR3 is 13 residues long. Trimming pared 2 bases from V and 4 bases from J, leaving 8 bases between. Germline V gene data show CDR1 as SGHDT and CDR2 as YYEEEE. The CDR3: CASSFRAADTQYF. CDR3 nucleotide sequence: TGTGCCAGCAGCTTCAGGGCGGCAGATACGCAGTATTTT.

This clonotype has at least ten counts. This chain joins TRBV30 and TRBJ2-5, with D possibly called TRBD1 or TRBD2 (6 bases each). The V end was cut by 4 bases, the J end by 5 bases, with 14 bases between. Germline assignment: CDR1 GTSNPN and CDR2 SVGIG (reference sequence). The CDR3 runs to 13 residues. CDR3 protein: CAWTRGVGETQYF. CDR3 DNA: TGTGCCTGGACGAGGGGGGTAGGCGAGACCCAGTACTTC. Complete variable domain (other parts from reference TRBV30 and TRBJ2-5): SQTIHQWPATLVQPVGSPLSLECTVEGTSNPNLYWYRQAAGRGLQLLFYSVGIGQISSEVPQNLSASRPQDRQFILSSKKLLLSDSGFYLCAWTRGVGETQYFGPGTRLLVL.

This clonotype came up many times. The chain carries TRBV11-2 and TRBJ1-1; D call uncertain. The CDR3 sequence is 13 residues long. V shed 7 bases and J shed 0 bases, with 9 bases lying between them. From germline, CDR1 is SGHAT and CDR2 FQNNGV. The CDR3 spells CASTPTVNTEAFF. CDR3 nucleotides: TGTGCCAGCACTCCGACCGTGAACACTGAAGCTTTCTTT.

There are many counts of this clonotype. The rearrangement uses TRBV5-1 and TRBJ2-3; no firm D call. The CDR3 is 12 residues long. Trimming took off 1 base at V and 3 bases at J, with 3 bases between the two ends. Per germline, CDR1 SGHRS and CDR2 YFSETQ. DNA for the CDR3: TGCGCCAGCAGCTTGATGACAGATACGCAGTATTTT. Translating gives CASSLMTDTQYF.

This clonotype was seen ten or more times. The CDR3 spells CASSPDRGKGEKLFF. As DNA, the CDR3 is TGCGCCAGCAGCCCCGACAGGGGGAAAGGTGAAAAACTGTTTTTT. This chain connects TRBV4-3 to TRBJ1-4; TRBD1 matches at 9 bases. Looked up from germline, CDR1 is LGHNA and CDR2 is YSLEER. V gave up 4 bases and J gave up 7 bases; unmatched junction bases: 7. The CDR3 spans 15 residues.

This clonotype came up a few times. V usage is TRBV11-1 and J usage is TRBJ1-4; 7 nucleotides align to TRBD1. CDR3 length: 20 residues. The germline V gene encodes CDR1 SGHAT and CDR2 FQDESV (reference sequence). V trimming: 3 bases; J trimming: 7 bases; junction bases outside the gene matches: 23. The chain's CDR3 is CASSFRVPGTALDRGEKLFF. DNA for the CDR3: TGTGCCAGCAGCTTCCGAGTTCCCGGGACAGCGTTAGATAGGGGTGAAAAACTGTTTTTT.